Listed below are T cell receptor beta chains from one sample, sequenced in a study of tumor-infiltrating lymphocytes in localized non-small cell lung cancer. Libraries were prepared by immunoSEQ multiplex PCR; TCRdb keeps only in-frame clonotypes and omits some of them. The repertoire includes about 15,000 clones, around 65% of them detected once, and around 21% sits in the top ten. Material for sequencing was uninvolved lung tissue not adjacent to the tumor. Receptor source: a human donor with non-small cell lung cancer. The CDR3 runs from the conserved cysteine through the conserved F or W. The D gene is left open where the match is weak. For some rows the clone size is stated as once, few or many, or as a class when expanded; others skip it.

>-|TRBV7-9|-|TRBJ2-7
TGTGCCAGCAGCCTACAGGGAACCGAGCAGTACTTC
CASSLQGTEQYF
>-|TRBV27|-|TRBJ2-3
TGTGCCAGCAGTTTCTGGCGGGGTTCTTCTAACACAGATACGCAGTATTTT
CASSFWRGSSNTDTQYF
>TRBD2|TRBV19|-|TRBJ2-5
TGTGCCAGTAGTACGGGACTAGCGGGGATCAAGACCCAGTACTTC
CASSTGLAGIKTQYF
>-|TRBV30|-|TRBJ1-2
TGTGCCTGGAGTGCGGGGGGGTATGGCTACACCTTC
CAWSAGGYGYTF
>TRBD1|TRBV27|few|TRBJ1-1
TGTGCCAGCAGGGCCGGGACAGGGAGAACTGAAGCTTTCTTT
CASRAGTGRTEAFF
>-|TRBV2|-|TRBJ2-6
TGTGCCAGCAGCCGGGACAAATACAACTCTGGGGCCAACGTCCTGACTTTC
CASSRDKYNSGANVLTF
>-|TRBV19|-|TRBJ1-4
TGTGCCAGTAGTATGCGCCGGAATGAAAAACTGTTTTTT
CASSMRRNEKLFF
>-|TRBV7-8|-|TRBJ2-7
TGTGCCAGCAGCTTAAGGGTAGAGCTCGAGCAGTACTTC
CASSLRVELEQYF
>-|TRBV6-4|-|TRBJ1-5
TGTGCCAGCAGTGAACATAGCAATCAGCCCCAGCATTTT
CASSEHSNQPQHF
>-|TRBV7-3|-|TRBJ2-6
TGTGCCAGCAGCCCTTCAGGGGCCAACGTCCTGACTTTC
CASSPSGANVLTF
>-|TRBV7-3|-|TRBJ2-7
TGTGCCGGACCCGAGACCGAGAGGTACGAGCAGTACTTC
CAGPETERYEQYF
>-|TRBV19|-|TRBJ2-6
TGTGCCAGTACCTCGACCTCCTCTGGGGCCAACGTCCTGACTTTC
CASTSTSSGANVLTF
>-|TRBV10-3|few|TRBJ1-5
TGTGCCATCGGACAAAAAGACAATCAGCCCCAGCATTTT
CAIGQKDNQPQHF
>-|TRBV10-2|-|TRBJ1-1
TGCGCCAGCAAAACCTCGGGGGAATACACTGAAGCTTTCTTT
CASKTSGEYTEAFF
>-|TRBV30|-|TRBJ2-7
TGTGCCGGGGGGGGTCAGGGGGGCTACGAGCAGTACTTC
CAGGGQGGYEQYF
>-|TRBV6-5|-|TRBJ2-5
TGTGCCAGCAGTTATGTGTCGCAAGGGGAGACCCAGTACTTC
CASSYVSQGETQYF
>-|TRBV28|-|TRBJ1-3
TGTGCCAGCAGTTTTGGGCTCAGGAAGGGAAACACCATATATTTT
CASSFGLRKGNTIYF
>-|TRBV30|few|TRBJ2-1
TGTGCCTGGTCGTCCGGATACAATGAGCAGTTCTTC
CAWSSGYNEQFF
>-|TRBV7-8|-|TRBJ2-7
TGTGCCAGCAGCCCCGGGTACGAGCAGTACTTC
CASSPGYEQYF
>-|TRBV25-1|-|TRBJ2-5
TGTGCCAGCAGTGAGGGGCGGATACAAGAGACCCAGTACTTC
CASSEGRIQETQYF
>-|TRBV9|few|TRBJ2-2
TGTGCCAGCAGCGTAGCTTACACCGGGGAGCTGTTTTTT
CASSVAYTGELFF
>-|TRBV10-1|-|TRBJ2-5
TGCGCCAGCAGTGATGGCCCCACGGCGGCCCAGTACTTC
CASSDGPTAAQYF
>-|TRBV14|-|TRBJ2-7
TGTGCCAGCAGCCAAGAATTGGGTCTGGGTTGGGAGCAGTACTTC
CASSQELGLGWEQYF
>-|TRBV5-1|-|TRBJ1-5
TGCGCCAGCAGCTTGTCCGCCGGTAGCAATCAGCCCCAGCATTTT
CASSLSAGSNQPQHF
>-|TRBV6-5|few|TRBJ1-1
TGTGCCAGCAGTCAACGCCAATTACAGGGTTTAGCTTTCTTT
CASSQRQLQGLAFF
>-|TRBV5-6|-|TRBJ1-2
TGTGCCAGCACTCTGACGGTGGGGCTTAACTATGGCTACACCTTC
CASTLTVGLNYGYTF
>TRBD1|TRBV19|once|TRBJ2-7
TGTGCCAGTAGTAGGGGACAGGGAGCCGCTTACGAGCAGTACTTC
CASSRGQGAAYEQYF
>TRBD1|TRBV11-2|once|TRBJ1-2
TGTGCCAGCAGCTTGGCGACAGGGGGCTTCGTCTATGGCTACACCTTC
CASSLATGGFVYGYTF
>-|TRBV19|-|TRBJ2-4
TGTGCCAGTAGTATAAGGAGGGATCGCCTGAACATTCAGTACTTC
CASSIRRDRLNIQYF
>TRBD1|TRBV15|-|TRBJ2-7
TGTGCCACCAGCAGAGGGGACGGGACAGCGAGCTCCTACGAGCAGTACTTC
CATSRGDGTASSYEQYF
>-|TRBV11-2|-|TRBJ2-3
TGTGCCAGCAGCCCTCCCCGGAGCGTTTACACGCAGTATTTT
CASSPPRSVYTQYF
>TRBD1|TRBV2|-|TRBJ1-5
TGTGCCAGCAGTGGGTCCTTGACAGGGATGTTCAATCAGCCCCAGCATTTT
CASSGSLTGMFNQPQHF
>TRBD2|TRBV28|-|TRBJ2-7
TGTGCCAGCAGTCATCAACTAGCGGGGGGTGAGGAGCAGTACTTC
CASSHQLAGGEEQYF
>TRBD1|TRBV11-2|-|TRBJ2-3
TGTGCCAGCAGCTTAGGAGACAGGGTTGATACGCAGTATTTT
CASSLGDRVDTQYF
>-|TRBV4-1|-|TRBJ2-7
TGCGCCAGCAGCCAAGAAAGGCGGATGAGCCACTACGAGCAGTACTTC
CASSQERRMSHYEQYF
>TRBD1|TRBV10-3|-|TRBJ1-2
TGTGCCATTTCGACAGGGCCTGGCTATGGCTACACCTTC
CAISTGPGYGYTF
>-|TRBV6-5|few|TRBJ1-2
TGTGCCAGCAGTTACAAACAGTTTGGCTATGGCTACACCTTC
CASSYKQFGYGYTF
>-|TRBV30|few|TRBJ1-3
TGTGCCTGGAGTAACAGGATGAGCGGAAACACCATATATTTT
CAWSNRMSGNTIYF
>-|TRBV11-1|-|TRBJ2-4
TGTGCCAGCAGCTCGAGAGAGCGGATACTAGCCAAAAACATTCAGTACTTC
CASSSRERILAKNIQYF
>TRBD1|TRBV4-1|-|TRBJ2-1
TGCGCCAGCAGCCAAGGGGGACAGTCCTACAATGAGCAGTTCTTC
CASSQGGQSYNEQFF
>-|TRBV6-1|few|TRBJ1-5
TGTGCCAGCAAAGGGGTTAATAGCAATCAGCCCCAGCATTTT
CASKGVNSNQPQHF
>-|TRBV19|-|TRBJ1-1
TGTGCCAGTAGTATAGTGAGAGGGTACACTGAAGCTTTCTTT
CASSIVRGYTEAFF
>TRBD1|TRBV25-1|once|TRBJ2-4
TGTGCCAGCAGTACGTTCAGGGGGCGGGAAAACATTCAGTACTTC
CASSTFRGRENIQYF
>-|TRBV7-2|medium-sized|TRBJ1-5
TGTGCCAGCAGCCCGGGGACCGGGAGGCCCCAGCATTTT
CASSPGTGRPQHF
>-|TRBV11-2|-|TRBJ1-1
TGTGCCAGCAGCCCTAGTCGACAGCCCACTGAAGCTTTCTTT
CASSPSRQPTEAFF
>TRBD1|TRBV5-1|-|TRBJ2-7
TGCGCCAGCAGCCCACCCCGGACAGGGCTCGACGAGCAGTACTTC
CASSPPRTGLDEQYF
>-|TRBV18|-|TRBJ1-1
TGTGCCAGCTCGTACATACAGGTTTTGGACACTGAAGCTTTCTTT
CASSYIQVLDTEAFF
>-|TRBV7-9|-|TRBJ2-3
TGTGCCAGCAGCTCCATAGCGGAACTCACAGATACGCAGTATTTT
CASSSIAELTDTQYF
>-|TRBV19|-|TRBJ1-1
TGTGCCAGTAAAGTCCAGCAGCTGAACACTGAAGCTTTCTTT
CASKVQQLNTEAFF
>-|TRBV19|few|TRBJ1-5
TGTGCCAGTAGGGGAACGACCGTCTATAGCAATCAGCCCCAGCATTTT
CASRGTTVYSNQPQHF
>-|TRBV5-6|few|TRBJ2-1
TGTGCCAGCAGCTTGGGAGGGGCCGGGACCCGACGGCGGGATGAGCAGTTCTTC
CASSLGGAGTRRRDEQFF
>TRBD1|TRBV2|-|TRBJ2-5
TGTGCCAGCAGTGAAGGAAGGGGGACAGGGGGCGCGAAGGGAGAGACCCAGTACTTC
CASSEGRGTGGAKGETQYF